This T cell receptor beta chain appears in the sequencing data of a study of T cell repertoires in cytomegalovirus infection. The study's findings and limits: Adding up the frequency of public TCR beta families identified people who carried CMV plus the relevant HLA. Dominating the ex vivo response were HLA-C-restricted CMV-specific TCR beta clonotypes.

Each CDR3 protein gets one entry after TCRdb re-called the reads with MiXCR. The table lists 640,000 or so distinct CDR3 sequences, roughly a third of them singletons, with 15% to 20% in the top ten. With regard to this clonotype: Its matching antigen is unknown.

The CDR3 consists of 17 residues. Deletions cut 0 bases from V and 1 base from J, with 14 bases between. Germline CDR1 and CDR2: SGHNT and YYREEE (reference sequence). This specimen consisted of cultured PBMCs, obtained from culture after CMV antigen stimulation. The gene calls are TRBV5-4 and TRBJ2-1; possible D gene TRBD2, 6 bases. The sequence was collected from a human donor in good health (CMV status not recorded). Some clones in this sample may be carry-over from other donors' samples. CDR3 protein: CASSLDSGRLSYNEQFF. The CDR3 DNA reads as TGTGCCAGCAGCTTGGATTCAGGGAGGTTATCCTACAATGAGCAGTTCTTC.